One sample yielded the 32 T cell receptor beta chains listed below, sequenced in a study of cytomegalovirus exposure and HLA in healthy donors. Some clones are missing from TCRdb's copy, which holds only in-frame ones; the method was immunoSEQ multiplex PCR. Of around 150,000 clones listed, over 80% are singletons. Sequencing was performed on PBMCs. The receptors derive from a man aged 25-40 years in good health and CMV-seropositive.

Written as DNA, the CDR3 is TGCGCCAGCAGCCCATCGTCTAGCGAAAAACTGTTTTTT. Translated: CASSPSSSEKLFF. The chain employs TRBV4-3 and TRBJ1-4; D call uncertain. There are 13 residues in the CDR3. V lost 4 bases to trimming and J lost 8 bases, with 11 bases between them. Germline values: CDR1 LGHNA, CDR2 YSLEER.

The rearrangement uses TRBV18 and TRBJ1-1, with D possibly being TRBD1 (6 bases). Germline V gives CDR1 KGHSH, CDR2 LQKENI. Trimming stripped 6 bases from V and 1 base from J, with 18 bases between. The length of the CDR3 is 16 residues. CDR3 nucleotides: TGTGCCAGCTCCCAGACAACGGGGACAACGAACACTGAAGCTTTCTTT. This gives the protein CASSQTTGTTNTEAFF.

The V and J genes are TRBV9 and TRBJ2-7; TRBD2 might be the D (7 bases). The CDR3 has 13 residues. Between the trimmed V and J ends, which lost 0 bases and 7 bases, there was a span of 11 bases. CDR1 SGDLS and CDR2 YYNGEE come from the germline V gene. The CDR3, as DNA: TGTGCCAGCAGCGTAGAGGGGGAGGGGGAGCAGTACTTC. Its translation is CASSVEGEGEQYF.

The rearrangement links TRBV5-1 to TRBJ1-1, with 7 bases matching TRBD1. CDR1 is SGHRS and CDR2 is YFSETQ in the germline V gene. Germline trimming cut 4 bases from V and 4 bases from J; bases unmatched to any gene: 7. The CDR3 extends over 14 amino acids. The CDR3 region is CASSPGQLVTEAFF. CDR3 coding DNA: TGCGCCAGCAGCCCGGGACAGTTAGTCACTGAAGCTTTCTTT. Drawing the rest from reference TRBV5-1 and TRBJ1-1, the complete variable domain is KAGVTQTPRYLIKTRGQQVTLSCSPISGHRSVSWYQQTPGQGLQFLFEYFSETQRNKGNFPGRFSGRQFSNSRSEMNVSTLELGDSALYLCASSPGQLVTEAFFGQGTRLTVV.

The V gene is TRBV4-3, the J gene TRBJ2-3, with TRBD1 matching 8 bases. The germline gives CDR1 LGHNA, CDR2 YSLEER. This CDR3 region has 17 residues. The J segment lost 4 bases and the V segment lost 1 base, leaving 10 bases of the junction unmatched. CDR3 in DNA: TGCGCCAGCAGCCAAGTCATTGGGACAGGAGGGGCAGATACGCAGTATTTT. This sequence encodes CASSQVIGTGGADTQYF.

This clone was seen a few times. This rearrangement joins TRBV4-3 to TRBJ2-7, with 8 bases matching TRBD1. The CDR3 contains 15 residues. CDR1 and CDR2 from the germline V gene are LGHNA and YSLEER. The junction had 7 bases not matched to a gene; V was cut back by 3 bases and J by 3 bases. CDR3 region: CASSQGRTGNYEQYF. DNA of the CDR3: TGCGCCAGCAGCCAGGGCCGGACAGGGAACTACGAGCAGTACTTC.

This chain connects TRBV4-2 to TRBJ1-5, with TRBD1 matching over 12 bases. Losses at the gene ends were 4 bases for V and 8 bases for J; bases not matched to a gene: 12. Germline V gene lookup returns CDR1 LGHNA and CDR2 YNFKEQ. The CDR3 is 17 amino acids. In DNA form, the CDR3 reads TGTGCCAGCAGCCCCCATCTGGGACAGGGGGCCGGGGAGCCCCAGCATTTT. Residues: CASSPHLGQGAGEPQHF.

The rearrangement uses TRBV7-3 and TRBJ2-5, with a weak D call TRBD1 (5 bases). From germline, CDR1 is SGHTA and CDR2 FQGTGA. With 4 bases removed from V and 6 bases from J, the gap between germline ends came to 9 bases. The CDR3 covers 12 residues. The CDR3: CASSSQGKTQYF. DNA of the CDR3: TGTGCCAGCAGCTCCCAGGGAAAGACCCAGTACTTC.

The rearrangement uses TRBV7-2 and TRBJ2-7; D might be TRBD2 (6 bases). This CDR3 spans 13 amino acids. V lost 7 bases, J lost 3 bases, and 13 bases lay in between. The germline gives CDR1 SGHTA, CDR2 FQGNSA. This chain's CDR3 is CASKNTAGYEQYF. In DNA, the CDR3 is TGTGCCAGCAAGAATACAGCGGGCTACGAGCAGTACTTC.

This clone was observed a few times. The V and J genes are TRBV7-9 and TRBJ1-1, with unresolved D. This CDR3 region has 14 residues. Germline-derived CDR1 and CDR2 are SEHNR and FQNEAQ (reference sequence). V was trimmed by 5 bases and J by 0 bases, leaving 10 bases between them. CDR3 coding DNA: TGTGCCAGCAGCCTCCGACTGATGAACACTGAAGCTTTCTTT. Translation gives CASSLRLMNTEAFF.

The rearrangement joins TRBV19 to TRBJ1-2; D is perhaps TRBD1 (5 bases). This CDR3 has 13 amino acids. Trimming stripped 3 bases from V and 6 bases from J, with 11 bases between. Germline V CDR1 and CDR2: LNHDA, SQIVND (reference sequence). The CDR3 region is CASSIAGRNGYTF. In nucleotides, the CDR3 is TGTGCCAGTAGTATTGCAGGGCGAAATGGCTACACCTTC.

This clone appeared a single time. The rearrangement joins TRBV15 to TRBJ2-5; 8 bases agree with TRBD1. Germline CDR1 reads LNHNV; CDR2 reads YYDKDF (reference sequence). V was clipped by 3 bases and J by 2 bases; unmatched bases: 2. This CDR3 has 14 amino acids. In DNA form, the CDR3 reads TGTGCCACCAGCAGGGACAGGGCGCAAGAGACCCAGTACTTC. This sequence encodes CATSRDRAQETQYF.

V usage is TRBV6-5 and J usage is TRBJ2-3, with D perhaps TRBD1 (8 bases). This CDR3 has 14 amino acids. Germline V CDR1 and CDR2: MNHEY, SVGAGI. V was trimmed by 2 bases and J by 9 bases, leaving 15 bases between them. This CDR3 reads CASSYLSQGGTQYF. The CDR3 nucleotides read TGTGCCAGCAGTTACCTCTCACAGGGGGGGACGCAGTATTTT.

V gene TRBV4-3 combines with J gene TRBJ2-1; TRBD2 matches 8 bases. V shed 4 bases, J shed 10 bases, and the junction held 6 bases outside the gene matches. The CDR3 runs to 13 residues. Germline V CDR1 and CDR2: LGHNA, YSLEER. The DNA of the CDR3 is TGCGCCAGCAGCCCTATAGCGGGGTGGGAGCAGTTCTTC. It codes for CASSPIAGWEQFF.

The rearrangement joins TRBV10-2 to TRBJ1-1; 9 nucleotides agree with TRBD1. The trim removed 8 bases at V and 5 bases at J, leaving 9 bases unmatched. Germline lookup yields CDR1 WSHSY and CDR2 SAAADI. The CDR3 sequence is 14 residues long. The CDR3 is CASAGDRENTEAFF. CDR3 sequence (DNA): TGCGCCAGCGCGGGGGACAGGGAAAATACTGAAGCTTTCTTT.

The CDR3 coding sequence is TGCGCCAGCAGCTTGGCCCGTGGGGAGCTAGAGACCCAGTACTTC. It codes for CASSLARGELETQYF. The chain is built from TRBV5-1 and TRBJ2-5, with a tentative D call TRBD2 (5 bases). V was trimmed by 0 bases and J by 4 bases, leaving 13 bases between them. The CDR3 extends over 15 amino acids. Germline V gene data show CDR1 as SGHRS and CDR2 as YFSETQ.

The chain has TRBV27 and TRBJ2-1; 8 bases map to TRBD2. The CDR3 has 13 residues. Germline V gene data show CDR1 as MNHEY and CDR2 as SMNVEV (reference sequence). The trim removed 4 bases at V and 6 bases at J, leaving 2 bases unmatched. CDR3 loop: CASSSGLGNEQFF. Here the CDR3 DNA reads TGTGCCAGCAGTTCGGGACTAGGCAATGAGCAGTTCTTC.

The chain has TRBV4-2 and TRBJ2-7; TRBD1 matches 8 bases. The V segment lost 0 bases and the J segment 3 bases; nucleotides outside the gene matches: 7. Germline CDR1 reads LGHNA; CDR2 reads YNFKEQ. CDR3 length equals 16 residues. For the CDR3, the DNA is TGTGCCAGCAGCCAAGAAGTAGGACAGGGAGGCTACGAGCAGTACTTC. It translates to CASSQEVGQGGYEQYF.

Concerning this clone itself: At one end, the junction sequence differs from germline, possibly due to a read error. The chain carries TRBV6-6 and TRBJ2-7; 10 nucleotides match TRBD2. CDR3 size: 15 residues. CDR1 and CDR2 from the germline V gene are MNHNY and SVGAGI (reference sequence). CDR3 amino acids: CASSYSSSGGYEQYF. The CDR3 nucleotides are TGTGCTAGCAGTTACTCGTCTAGCGGGGGCTACGAGCAGTACTTC.

This chain joins TRBV2 and TRBJ1-1; D not resolved. The germline V gene encodes CDR1 SNHLY and CDR2 FYNNEI. This CDR3 contains 16 residues. Trimming removed 3 bases from V and 1 base from J, with 15 bases in between. CDR3 sequence reads: CASSDYFGLGNTEAFF. The DNA of the CDR3 is TGTGCCAGCAGTGACTACTTTGGGCTTGGGAACACTGAAGCTTTCTTT.

This sequence joins TRBV5-1 and TRBJ1-6; the match to TRBD1 covers 10 bases. Germline lookup yields CDR1 SGHRS and CDR2 YFSETQ. Trimming at V came to 6 bases and at J to 8 bases, leaving 8 bases not matched to a gene. The CDR3 length is 15 residues. CDR3: CASKETGGGHSPLHF. CDR3 sequence (DNA): TGCGCCAGCAAAGAGACAGGGGGCGGTCATTCACCCCTCCACTTT.

V gene TRBV30 combines with J gene TRBJ1-6, with 7 nucleotides matching TRBD1. The V gene's germline CDR1 is GTSNPN and CDR2 SVGIG (reference sequence). The V and J ends lost 4 bases and 6 bases, in that order; junction bases with no gene match: 6. CDR3 length equals 14 residues. CDR3 DNA sequence: TGTGCCTGGAACAGGGGAAATTTTAATTCACCCCTCCACTTT. The encoded protein is CAWNRGNFNSPLHF.

The CDR3: CASSLDSISYNEQFF. The CDR3 coding sequence is TGTGCCAGCAGCTTGGACTCAATTTCCTACAATGAGCAGTTCTTC. The chain employs TRBV7-2 and TRBJ2-1; D may be TRBD2 (5 bases). CDR3 length equals 15 residues. V lost 3 bases to trimming and J lost 1 base, with 10 bases between them. Germline-derived CDR1 and CDR2 are SGHTA and FQGNSA.

This chain uses TRBV4-3 with TRBJ2-6; D is undetermined. The V end lost 4 bases, the J end lost 0 bases, and 4 bases lay between the germline ends. CDR1 and CDR2 from the germline V gene are LGHNA and YSLEER. This CDR3 is 14 amino acids long. The CDR3 DNA follows: TGCGCCAGCAGCCCGGGCTCTGGGGCCAACGTCCTGACTTTC. Protein: CASSPGSGANVLTF.

The genes are TRBV27 and TRBJ2-7, with a weak D call TRBD1 (5 bases). The length of the CDR3 is 14 residues. V dropped 3 bases and J dropped 6 bases, with 15 bases sitting between them. Looked up from germline, CDR1 is MNHEY and CDR2 is SMNVEV (reference sequence). Here the CDR3 reads CASSFSLRAPEQYF. Here the CDR3 DNA reads TGTGCCAGCAGTTTCTCCCTCAGGGCTCCCGAGCAGTACTTC.

This clone showed up just once. The V and J genes are TRBV4-3 and TRBJ1-2; 7 positions match TRBD1. The CDR3 is 16 residues long. V dropped 0 bases and J dropped 0; count of bases not matched to a gene: 4. Germline V CDR1 and CDR2: LGHNA, YSLEER. This chain's CDR3 is CASSQEATGANYGYTF. The CDR3 region has the DNA TGCGCCAGCAGCCAAGAGGCCACAGGGGCTAACTATGGCTACACCTTC.

Here the CDR3 reads CASSSSGTGVNGYTF. The CDR3 bases are TGTGCCAGCAGCTCCTCAGGGACAGGGGTTAATGGCTACACCTTC. The chain is built from TRBV7-6 and TRBJ1-2, with TRBD1 matching over 10 bases. The CDR3 covers 15 residues. Trimming at V came to 4 bases and at J to 6 bases, leaving 8 bases not matched to a gene. Germline CDR1 and CDR2: SGHVS and FNYEAQ.

This chain uses TRBV6-5 with TRBJ1-1, with TRBD1 as a possible D gene (5 bases). Trimming took off 7 bases at V and 2 bases at J, with 11 bases between the two ends. This CDR3 is built from 13 residues. CDR1 and CDR2 from the germline V gene are MNHEY and SVGAGI. The CDR3: CASTKTENTEAFF. Here the CDR3 DNA reads TGTGCCAGCACCAAGACAGAAAACACTGAAGCTTTCTTT.

V usage is TRBV9 and J usage is TRBJ1-1; D is unclear. V lost 0 bases and J 5 bases, leaving 11 bases between the germline ends. Germline CDR1 SGDLS, CDR2 YYNGEE. The CDR3 is made up of 14 amino acids. The CDR3 DNA reads TGTGCCAGCAGCGTAGCCCCGAGCCGTACTGAAGCTTTCTTT. It translates to CASSVAPSRTEAFF.

The chain combines TRBV5-4 with TRBJ2-3, with 7 bases identical to TRBD2. CDR3 size: 14 residues. With 0 bases clipped from V and 6 bases from J, the junction kept 4 bases outside the gene matches. The germline V gene has CDR1 SGHNT and CDR2 YYREEE (reference sequence). For the CDR3, the DNA is TGTGCCAGCAGCTTGGCTAGCGGCGGGGATACGCAGTATTTT. Translation gives CASSLASGGDTQYF.

The genes are TRBV7-8 and TRBJ1-5; 8 nucleotides align to TRBD1. Germline-derived CDR1 and CDR2 are SGHVS and FQNEAQ. The CDR3 has 15 amino acids. The J segment lost 3 bases and the V segment lost 4 bases, leaving 5 bases of the junction unmatched. The CDR3 spells CASSSGQGFNQPQHF. In DNA form, the CDR3 reads TGTGCCAGCAGCTCCGGACAGGGCTTCAATCAGCCCCAGCATTTT.

The rearrangement joins TRBV15 to TRBJ1-4; D remains ambiguous. V lost 5 bases, J lost 0 bases, and 13 bases lay in between. Germline assignment: CDR1 LNHNV and CDR2 YYDKDF (reference sequence). The CDR3 runs 16 residues. DNA of the CDR3: TGTGCCACCAGCTCCCCCCGCACTGCAACTAATGAAAAACTGTTTTTT. Translated, it gives CATSSPRTATNEKLFF.